Listed below are T cell receptor beta chains from one sample, sequenced in a study of blood T cell repertoires in COVID-19. Only in-frame clones appear in the TCRdb table, and some are missing; sequencing was by immunoSEQ multiplex PCR. The sample shows roughly 91,000 clones, roughly 84% of them seen only once. The sequencing input was peripheral blood. The receptors derive from a man aged 65 to 85 with active or convalescent COVID-19. Each CDR3 is given with its conserved first and last residue. The order of the fields is J gene, V gene, CDR3 protein.

j_call: TRBJ2-3; v_call: TRBV19; cdr3_aa: CASSNPRRGADAYSTDTQYF
j_call: TRBJ2-6; v_call: TRBV5-5; cdr3_aa: CASMRTGTGANVLTF
j_call: TRBJ2-1; v_call: TRBV28; cdr3_aa: CASSLYSGGLAGEQFF
j_call: TRBJ2-7; v_call: TRBV7-3; cdr3_aa: CASSQGLAGVSEQYF
j_call: TRBJ2-1; v_call: TRBV1; cdr3_aa: CTSSQVRESNSYNEQFF
j_call: TRBJ2-7; v_call: TRBV7-2; cdr3_aa: CASSYPPGLAHSYEQYF
j_call: TRBJ1-4; v_call: TRBV7-2; cdr3_aa: CASSPDRLSEKLFF
j_call: TRBJ2-5; v_call: TRBV19; cdr3_aa: CASSMGGPQETQYF
j_call: TRBJ1-1; v_call: TRBV2; cdr3_aa: CASSGSRGTEAFF
j_call: TRBJ1-2; v_call: TRBV28; cdr3_aa: CASSLGQGNNYGYTF
j_call: TRBJ2-5; v_call: TRBV7-3; cdr3_aa: CASSPGRGGETQYF
j_call: TRBJ1-5; v_call: TRBV2; cdr3_aa: CASRGPWGNQPQHF
j_call: TRBJ2-5; v_call: TRBV2; cdr3_aa: CASSGLAGDQETQYF
j_call: TRBJ1-6; v_call: TRBV19; cdr3_aa: CASSINSGNSPLHF
j_call: TRBJ1-5; v_call: TRBV6-5; cdr3_aa: CASRGGDRRYQPQHF
j_call: TRBJ2-2; v_call: TRBV7-2; cdr3_aa: CASSPRGTRLGELFF
j_call: TRBJ2-7; v_call: TRBV2; cdr3_aa: CASRPGGVYEQYF
j_call: TRBJ2-7; v_call: TRBV28; cdr3_aa: CASSFQDSYEQYF
j_call: TRBJ2-7; v_call: TRBV2; cdr3_aa: CASKSGTGGPYEQYF
j_call: TRBJ2-3; v_call: TRBV7-2; cdr3_aa: CASSFIVRDTQYF
j_call: TRBJ2-5; v_call: TRBV18; cdr3_aa: CASSPTGTSGKETQYF